The present TCR beta chain was sequenced within a study of T cell responses to AZD1222 COVID-19 vaccine. Concerning this clone: The target antigen is unknown.

Points from the study as a whole: The study sampled repertoires only after the peak T cell response.

Method: immunoSEQ multiplex PCR; TCRdb's copy keeps in-frame clones and lacks some. The data show around 99,000 clones, around nine tenths seen once. V lost 4 bases and J lost 5, with 15 bases in between. The V gene's germline CDR1 is LNHNV and CDR2 YYDKDF (reference sequence). CDR3 length: 14 residues. The rearrangement uses TRBV15 and TRBJ2-7; D possibly uses TRBD1 or TRBD2 (5 bases each). The starting material was peripheral blood, obtained 28 days after the second AZD1222 dose. This TCR was sampled from an adult who received the AZD1222 COVID-19 vaccine. The CDR3: CATSTFMGVHEQYF. In nucleotides, the CDR3 is TGTGCCACCAGCACCTTTATGGGGGTCCACGAGCAGTACTTC.